Each of the 26 T cell receptor beta chains below was sequenced from the same sample in a study of cytomegalovirus exposure and HLA in healthy donors. Both 60 Vbeta primers and 13 Jbeta primers went into the PCR. Measured with immunoSEQ multiplex PCR; TCRdb has only the in-frame clones, and not every one. Of over 75,000 clones listed, around four fifths are singletons. Sequencing was performed on PBMCs. Receptors were obtained from a man over 45 in good health and CMV-seropositive.

In its sample, this clone was seen a few times. V and J are TRBV7-2 and TRBJ1-1; 10 bases fit TRBD1. V lost 4 bases and J lost 7; bases outside the gene matches: 6. There are 14 residues in the CDR3. Germline V gene data show CDR1 as SGHTA and CDR2 as FQGNSA. The CDR3 DNA follows: TGTGCCAGCAGCTCCCGACAGGGGGCGAATGAAGCTTTCTTT. This translates into CASSSRQGANEAFF.

The chain recombines TRBV7-6 with TRBJ1-3; the match to TRBD1 covers 7 bases. This CDR3 comprises 14 residues. CDR1 SGHVS and CDR2 FNYEAQ come from the germline V gene. V dropped 6 bases and J dropped 2; count of bases not matched to a gene: 4. The CDR3, as DNA: TGTGCCAGCAGGCAACAGGGGACTGGAAACACCATATATTTT. This translates into CASRQQGTGNTIYF.

This sequence joins TRBV10-3 and TRBJ1-1; 9 positions agree with TRBD1. V lost 8 bases, J lost 2 bases, and 6 bases stayed unmatched. The CDR3 length is 14 residues. The germline V gene encodes CDR1 ENHRY and CDR2 SYGVKD. CDR3 nucleotides: TGTGCCATCGCGGCGGACAGGGGAAACACTGAAGCTTTCTTT. It translates to CAIAADRGNTEAFF.

This clone was seen more than once but under ten times. The chain uses TRBV7-6 and TRBJ2-7, with 7 positions matching TRBD1. This CDR3 region has 15 residues. Germline V lookup: CDR1 SGHVS, CDR2 FNYEAQ. J was trimmed by 3 bases and V by 4 bases; bases with no gene match: 9. The CDR3 DNA is TGTGCCAGCAGCTCCCCTTCGACAGGGATCTACGAGCAGTACTTC. This encodes CASSSPSTGIYEQYF.

This rearrangement joins TRBV6-4 to TRBJ2-3; 15 nucleotides match TRBD2. V trimming: 3 bases; J trimming: 9 bases; junction bases outside the gene matches: 10. Per germline, CDR1 MRHNA and CDR2 SNTAGT. This CDR3 comprises 17 residues. The CDR3 loop reads CASSESGLAGGTLTQYF. The CDR3 DNA sequence: TGTGCCAGCAGTGAATCGGGACTAGCGGGGGGAACCTTGACGCAGTATTTT.

This clone was detected only once. J is TRBJ1-2 and V is TRBV10-3; 12 bases line up with TRBD1. The CDR3 sequence is 13 residues long. Germline lookup yields CDR1 ENHRY and CDR2 SYGVKD. After removal of 6 bases from V and 8 bases from J, the junction contained 4 bases not matched to a gene. In DNA form, the CDR3 reads TGTGCCATCAGCGGGACAGGGGGCAGGGGCTACACCTTC. It is translated as CAISGTGGRGYTF.

V gene TRBV7-9 combines with J gene TRBJ1-1; 8 nucleotides line up with TRBD1. Germline CDR1 and CDR2: SEHNR and FQNEAQ (reference sequence). This CDR3 is 14 amino acids long. V dropped 4 bases and J dropped 3; count of bases not matched to a gene: 4. The CDR3 region has the DNA TGTGCCAGCAGCTCAGGGGGCGTGGACACTGAAGCTTTCTTT. Amino acids: CASSSGGVDTEAFF.

This clone was seen only once. The J gene is TRBJ2-5, the V gene TRBV10-3, with TRBD1 as a possible D gene (6 bases). Germline assignment: CDR1 ENHRY and CDR2 SYGVKD. The germline V and J ends were trimmed by 4 bases and 2 bases, with 8 bases remaining between them. CDR3 length: 13 residues. The CDR3 loop reads CAISGTDQETQYF. CDR3 nucleotide sequence: TGTGCCATCAGTGGGACAGATCAAGAGACCCAGTACTTC.

With respect to this clone: The junction shows a germline mismatch at one end, possibly a read error. The rearrangement links TRBV30 to TRBJ1-2, with D unresolved. The CDR3 runs to 11 residues. Germline loops: CDR1 GTSNPN, CDR2 SVGIG (reference sequence). The CDR3 nucleotides read TGTGCCTGGAGTGGACTTTCTGACTACCCCTTC. Its translation: CAWSGLSDYPF.

V gene TRBV6-5 combines with J gene TRBJ2-5; tentatively, D is TRBD1 (5 bases). Looked up from germline, CDR1 is MNHEY and CDR2 is SVGAGI. V lost 4 bases to trimming and J lost 4 bases, with 10 bases between them. The CDR3 spans 13 residues. Here the CDR3 reads CASSWGWAETQYF. The CDR3 DNA reads as TGTGCCAGCAGTTGGGGCTGGGCAGAGACCCAGTACTTC.

J is TRBJ2-5 and V is TRBV9; 10 bases are shared with TRBD2. The V segment lost 2 bases and the J segment 1 base; nucleotides outside the gene matches: 5. The CDR3 loop spans 16 amino acids. CDR1 is SGDLS, CDR2 YYNGEE, per germline. The CDR3 is CASSVSSGGPQETQYF. The CDR3 DNA sequence: TGTGCCAGCAGCGTCTCTAGCGGGGGCCCCCAAGAGACCCAGTACTTC. Full variable domain (missing parts from reference TRBV9 and TRBJ2-5): DSGVTQTPKHLITATGQRVTLRCSPRSGDLSVYWYQQSLDQGLQFLIQYYNGEERAKGNILERFSAQQFPDLHSELNLSSLELGDSALYFCASSVSSGGPQETQYFGPGTRLLVL.

This chain links TRBV7-2 with TRBJ1-2; the D gene is possibly TRBD1 (5 bases). The CDR3 extends over 13 amino acids. V lost 4 bases to trimming and J lost 5 bases, with 11 bases between them. Per germline, CDR1 SGHTA and CDR2 FQGNSA. The CDR3 nucleotides are TGTGCCAGCAGCTGGGGGGAGGGGTATGGCTACACCTTC. Its protein is CASSWGEGYGYTF.

The J gene is TRBJ2-3, the V gene TRBV4-3, with TRBD2 as a possible D gene (5 bases). From germline, CDR1 is LGHNA and CDR2 YSLEER. The CDR3 is 16 amino acids. Trimming removed 0 bases from V and 1 base from J, with 11 bases in between. The chain's CDR3 is CASSQEASWGTDTQYF. The CDR3 DNA is TGCGCCAGCAGCCAAGAGGCTAGCTGGGGCACAGATACGCAGTATTTT.

Sample share makes this clone medium-sized. V usage is TRBV5-6 and J usage is TRBJ1-1; D is possibly TRBD1 (6 bases). Between the trimmed V and J ends, which lost 4 bases and 1 base, there was a span of 20 bases. The V gene's germline CDR1 is SGHDT and CDR2 YYEEEE. The CDR3 sequence is 17 residues long. The DNA of the CDR3 is TGTGCCAGCAGCGCCCGGACGGCAGGGGCACGGAACACTGAAGCTTTCTTT. It specifies CASSARTAGARNTEAFF.

The chain employs TRBV6-6 and TRBJ2-5; D is possibly TRBD2 (6 bases). The CDR3 contains 14 residues. V was clipped by 7 bases and J by 1 base, with 13 bases between them. The germline V gene has CDR1 MNHNY and CDR2 SVGAGI (reference sequence). The CDR3 coding sequence is TGTGCCAGCATCCGGGGGATCGCCCAAGAGACCCAGTACTTC. Amino acid sequence: CASIRGIAQETQYF.

V usage is TRBV6-1 and J usage is TRBJ2-5, with D maybe TRBD2 (7 bases). Germline V gene sequence: CDR1 MNHNS, CDR2 SASEGT. V was cut by 5 bases and J by 4 bases, with 14 bases left in between. The CDR3 has 14 residues. The CDR3, as DNA: TGTGCCAGCAGTTTAGGGGGGGGACGAGAGACCCAGTACTTC. It specifies CASSLGGGRETQYF.

V gene TRBV2 combines with J gene TRBJ2-5; D unresolved. Deletions cut 6 bases from V and 5 bases from J, with 7 bases between. The CDR3 is made up of 11 amino acids. Germline CDR1 and CDR2: SNHLY and FYNNEI. The CDR3 sequence: CASRSLETQYF. In DNA, the CDR3 is TGTGCCAGCAGGTCCTTGGAGACCCAGTACTTC.

V is TRBV4-1 and J is TRBJ2-7, with TRBD1 matching 7 bases. This CDR3 has 15 residues. V trimming: 4 bases; J trimming: 3 bases; junction bases outside the gene matches: 9. CDR1 is MGHRA and CDR2 is YSYEKL in the germline V gene. CDR3 nucleotide sequence: TGCGCCAGCAGCCGGACCGGGACAGACTTCTACGAGCAGTACTTC. Encoded protein: CASSRTGTDFYEQYF.

With regard to this clone: At one boundary the junction diverges from the germline segment, which might be a read error. CDR3 sequence reads: CASSSLVEGQPQNF. Here the CDR3 DNA reads TGTGCCAGCAGTTCCCTCGTGGAGGGGCAGCCCCAGAATTTT. The chain uses TRBV2 and TRBJ1-5; a possible D gene is TRBD1 (5 bases). The CDR3 has 14 residues. The germline CDR1 and CDR2 sequences are SNHLY and FYNNEI.

The sample holds one count of this clone. Germline is not matched at one junction end, which may reflect a read error. This chain connects TRBV7-9 to TRBJ1-1; possible D gene TRBD1, 5 bases. The CDR3 is 13 residues long. Per the germline V gene, CDR1 is SEHNR and CDR2 is FQNEAQ (reference sequence). The CDR3 protein is CSSSPGTNTEAFF. The DNA of the CDR3 is TGTTCCAGCAGCCCTGGGACTAACACTGAAGCTTTCTTT.

V and J are TRBV19 and TRBJ1-2; a weak D match, TRBD1 (6 bases). Looked up from germline, CDR1 is LNHDA and CDR2 is SQIVND (reference sequence). Trimming stripped 5 bases from V and 3 bases from J, with 13 bases between. CDR3 length equals 14 residues. As DNA, the CDR3 is TGTGCCAGTAGTCGGCAGGGGCGCGACTATGGCTACACCTTC. As protein: CASSRQGRDYGYTF.

The V and J genes are TRBV19 and TRBJ2-7, with a possible D match to TRBD2 (6 bases). Trimming pared 5 bases from V and 0 bases from J, leaving 20 bases between. The CDR3 has 17 amino acids. Germline V gene sequence: CDR1 LNHDA, CDR2 SQIVND (reference sequence). CDR3 sequence (DNA): TGTGCCAGTAGTTGGATATATGGGACTCCTAGCTCCTACGAGCAGTACTTC. Encoded protein: CASSWIYGTPSSYEQYF.

A single count supports this clone. J is TRBJ2-3 and V is TRBV6-5; tentative D call: TRBD1 (5 bases). The CDR3 loop spans 15 amino acids. Trimming stripped 6 bases from V and 0 bases from J, with 13 bases between. CDR1 and CDR2 from the germline V gene are MNHEY and SVGAGI. DNA of the CDR3: TGTGCCAGCAGATCCGACAGTGCTAGCACAGATACGCAGTATTTT. The encoded protein is CASRSDSASTDTQYF.

The chain employs TRBV2 and TRBJ1-5, with a possible D match to TRBD1 (6 bases). Germline V gene sequence: CDR1 SNHLY, CDR2 FYNNEI. V dropped 0 bases and J dropped 5 bases, with 11 bases sitting between them. CDR3 length: 15 amino acids. For the CDR3, the DNA is TGTGCCAGCAGTGAAGCGCGGGGGGCGGATCAGCCCCAGCATTTT. The encoded protein is CASSEARGADQPQHF.

The CDR3 region is CASSTQIYRVNTEAFF. CDR3 nucleotide sequence: TGTGCCAGCAGCACTCAAATATACAGGGTGAACACTGAAGCTTTCTTT. This sequence joins TRBV11-2 and TRBJ1-1; D is perhaps TRBD1 (6 bases). The CDR3 is made up of 16 amino acids. In germline, CDR1 is SGHAT, CDR2 FQNNGV. The V end was cut by 5 bases, the J end by 0 bases, with 16 bases between. Using reference TRBV11-2 and TRBJ1-1 for the parts outside the CDR3, the full variable domain is EAGVAQSPRYKIIEKRQSVAFWCNPISGHATLYWYQQILGQGPKLLIQFQNNGVVDDSQLPKDRFSAERLKGVDSTLKIQPAKLEDSAVYLCASSTQIYRVNTEAFFGQGTRLTVV.

The chain joins TRBV19 to TRBJ1-5, with a weak D call TRBD1 (6 bases). The V and J ends lost 5 bases and 4 bases respectively, with 18 bases between them. Looked up from germline, CDR1 is LNHDA and CDR2 is SQIVND (reference sequence). The CDR3 has 16 amino acids. This chain's CDR3 is CASSGGGDPGNQPQHF. The CDR3, as DNA: TGTGCCAGTAGTGGAGGGGGGGACCCGGGGAATCAGCCCCAGCATTTT.